The rows below give T cell receptor beta chains drawn from one sample of a study of a mutant IDH1 vaccine in newly diagnosed glioma. Their specific antigens are unknown. The assay was immunoSEQ multiplex PCR, and TCRdb's table has in-frame clones only and misses some. Of around 30,000 clones listed, 85% to 90% were seen once; the top ten hold approximately 12%. This specimen was PBMCs, taken from a glioma patient whose treatment included an IDH1 peptide vaccine. The receptors were gathered from a woman aged 30 to 39 with glioma. CDR3s include the opening cysteine and the closing phenylalanine or tryptophan. D genes are given only for firm matches. Expanded clones are given a class, and other clones once, few, many or no size at all.

d_gene	abundance	v_gene	j_gene	CDR3aa	CDR3nt
-	-	TRBV5-1	TRBJ2-5	CASSSGLGPGSETQYF	TGCGCCAGCAGCTCTGGACTGGGTCCGGGTTCGGAGACCCAGTACTTC
TRBD1	-	TRBV5-1	TRBJ1-3	CASSLAGGNSGNTIYF	TGCGCCAGCAGCTTGGCAGGGGGGAATAGTGGAAACACCATATATTTT
TRBD1	-	TRBV6-1	TRBJ1-5	CASTGGQGQPQHF	TGTGCCAGCACAGGGGGGCAGGGTCAGCCCCAGCATTTT
TRBD1	few	TRBV10-2	TRBJ1-1	CASSLTGGTEAFF	TGCGCCAGCAGTTTAACAGGGGGCACTGAAGCTTTCTTT
TRBD2	once	TRBV30	TRBJ2-3	CAPPRAGREDTQYF	TGTGCCCCCCCAAGGGCGGGGAGGGAAGATACGCAGTATTTT
-	-	TRBV6-1	TRBJ1-2	CASTLGNLPNYGYTF	TGTGCCAGCACCCTGGGGAACCTTCCGAACTATGGCTACACCTTC
TRBD2	-	TRBV29-1	TRBJ2-1	CSVRPGTSGGTYNEQFF	TGCAGCGTTCGTCCCGGGACTAGCGGGGGTACTTACAATGAGCAGTTCTTC
-	-	TRBV12-5	TRBJ2-3	CASGLVPSQFTDTQYF	TGTGCTAGTGGTTTGGTTCCTAGTCAGTTCACAGATACGCAGTATTTT
-	-	TRBV6-5	TRBJ2-5	CASSLGAGRETQYF	TGTGCCAGCAGTTTAGGGGCAGGGCGAGAGACCCAGTACTTC
-	-	TRBV4-3	TRBJ2-3	CASSQDDRVTDTQYF	TGCGCCAGCAGCCAAGATGACAGAGTCACAGATACGCAGTATTTT
-	-	TRBV6-5	TRBJ2-7	CASSYQAEAYEQYF	TGTGCCAGCAGTTACCAGGCAGAGGCATACGAGCAGTACTTC
-	-	TRBV29-1	TRBJ1-2	CSVLDWDYGYTF	TGCAGCGTCCTGGACTGGGATTATGGCTACACCTTC
-	-	TRBV6-5	TRBJ1-6	CASRGSQYNSPLHF	TGTGCCAGCAGGGGGTCGCAGTATAATTCACCCCTCCACTTT
-	-	TRBV6-5	TRBJ1-2	CASSLNNYGYTF	TGTGCCAGCAGTTTGAACAACTATGGCTACACCTTC
-	-	TRBV2	TRBJ1-1	CASSYEAGRTEAFF	TGTGCCAGCAGTTACGAGGCCGGGAGGACTGAAGCTTTCTTT
-	-	TRBV5-4	TRBJ2-6	CASSTRSALSGANVLTF	TGTGCCAGTTCGACCCGCTCAGCTCTCTCTGGGGCCAACGTCCTGACTTTC
-	-	TRBV12-5	TRBJ2-7	CASGLTNEQYF	TGTGCTAGTGGGCTAACCAACGAGCAGTACTTC
TRBD1	once	TRBV9	TRBJ1-1	CASSPRTGKNTEAFF	TGTGCCAGCAGCCCCAGGACAGGGAAAAACACTGAAGCTTTCTTT
-	-	TRBV6-5	TRBJ2-1	CASSSTLWRRNEQFF	TGTGCCAGCAGTTCCACGTTGTGGAGGCGGAATGAGCAGTTCTTC
-	medium-sized	TRBV10-1	TRBJ2-1	CASSEIANEQFF	TGCGCCAGCAGTGAGATTGCGAATGAGCAGTTCTTC
-	-	TRBV5-4	TRBJ2-3	CASSLAGAGSTDTQYF	TGTGCCAGCAGCTTGGCCGGGGCGGGGTCGACAGATACGCAGTATTTT
-	-	TRBV4-2	TRBJ2-5	CASSQGGEGAGETQYF	TGTGCCAGCAGCCAAGGTGGGGAAGGGGCCGGGGAGACCCAGTACTTC
TRBD1	-	TRBV7-9	TRBJ1-2	CASSTMGTVRSNYGYTF	TGTGCCAGCAGCACAATGGGGACAGTCCGTTCTAACTATGGCTACACCTTC
TRBD1	-	TRBV7-7	TRBJ1-2	CASSLERLRDRGDGYTF	TGTGCTAGCAGCCTCGAAAGACTCCGGGACAGGGGGGACGGCTACACCTTC
-	-	TRBV20-1	TRBJ1-1	CSANKGNPVLF	TGCAGTGCTAACAAAGGGAACCCTGTGCTCTTT
-	-	TRBV2	TRBJ2-2	CASLPGSGNPGELFF	TGTGCCAGCCTTCCGGGGTCAGGGAACCCCGGGGAGCTGTTTTTT
-	-	TRBV5-1	TRBJ1-1	CASSLVAGEAFF	TGCGCCAGCAGCTTGGTCGCAGGGGAAGCTTTCTTT
-	-	TRBV6-5	TRBJ1-1	CASSYGADGAEAFF	TGTGCCAGCAGTTACGGCGCCGACGGGGCTGAAGCTTTCTTT
TRBD1	-	TRBV6-5	TRBJ2-5	CASGDRVGSETQYF	TGTGCCAGCGGTGACAGGGTTGGTTCAGAGACCCAGTACTTC
-	-	TRBV30	TRBJ1-4	CAWSIGRGRRGEKLFF	TGTGCCTGGAGTATCGGGAGGGGGAGAAGGGGTGAAAAACTGTTTTTT
TRBD2	-	TRBV5-7	TRBJ2-1	CASSFPRGGCIINEQFF	TGTGCCAGCAGCTTTCCCCGGGGAGGGTGTATCATCAATGAGCAGTTCTTC
TRBD2	-	TRBV9	TRBJ2-2	CASSHLSAGVTGELFF	TGTGCCAGCAGCCACCTCTCCGCGGGGGTGACCGGGGAGCTGTTTTTT
-	once	TRBV5-4	TRBJ2-3	CASSITDTQYF	TGTGCCAGCAGCATAACAGATACGCAGTATTTT
-	-	TRBV2	TRBJ1-6	CASSVRSLADSPLHF	TGTGCCAGCAGTGTCCGTTCTCTGGCCGATTCACCCCTCCACTTT
-	-	TRBV13	TRBJ1-1	CASRPTPGTEAFF	TGTGCCAGCAGACCGACCCCGGGCACTGAAGCTTTCTTT
-	-	TRBV29-1	TRBJ2-2	CSPDRDTGELFF	TGCAGCCCGGACAGAGACACCGGGGAGCTGTTTTTT
TRBD2	-	TRBV29-1	TRBJ2-7	CSVSLGPRGIRSYEQYF	TGCAGCGTTAGCCTAGGCCCGCGGGGGATTAGATCCTACGAGCAGTACTTC
TRBD1	-	TRBV10-3	TRBJ1-2	CAISPGTANYGYTF	TGTGCCATCAGCCCCGGGACAGCTAACTATGGCTACACCTTC
TRBD2	-	TRBV12-5	TRBJ2-1	CASGSSGGFEQFF	TGTGCTAGTGGCTCTTCGGGGGGGTTTGAGCAGTTCTTC
TRBD2	once	TRBV4-3	TRBJ2-5	CASSQTTSAGETQYF	TGCGCCAGCAGCCAAACGACTAGCGCTGGGGAGACCCAGTACTTC
-	once	TRBV29-1	TRBJ2-2	CSAGGAVAIGELFF	TGCAGCGCTGGAGGGGCAGTTGCAATCGGGGAGCTGTTTTTT
-	-	TRBV9	TRBJ2-7	CASSPRGAGEGPYEQYF	TGTGCCAGCAGCCCCCGAGGGGCCGGGGAAGGACCCTACGAGCAGTACTTC
-	-	TRBV9	TRBJ1-2	CASSVAADGYTF	TGTGCCAGCAGCGTAGCTGCAGATGGCTACACCTTC
-	-	TRBV6-5	TRBJ2-7	CASRHLTGRAYEQYF	TGTGCCAGCAGACACCTAACAGGGAGGGCCTACGAGCAGTACTTC
TRBD1	-	TRBV5-1	TRBJ1-6	CASSRNSQGDSPLHF	TGCGCCAGCAGCCGTAATAGTCAGGGGGATTCACCCCTCCACTTT